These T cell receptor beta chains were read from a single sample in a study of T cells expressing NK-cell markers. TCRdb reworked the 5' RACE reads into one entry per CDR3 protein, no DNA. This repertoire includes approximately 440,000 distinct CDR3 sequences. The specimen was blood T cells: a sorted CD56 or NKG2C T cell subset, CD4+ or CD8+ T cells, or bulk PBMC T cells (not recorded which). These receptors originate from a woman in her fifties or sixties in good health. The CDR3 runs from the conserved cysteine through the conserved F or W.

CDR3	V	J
CSAGQLTGWDTEAFF	TRBV20-1	TRBJ1-1
CASSNRQGDSNQPQHF	TRBV6-6	TRBJ1-5
CASSFGRRGDRRREQFF	TRBV7-8	TRBJ2-1
CASSLGQAGGTEAFF	TRBV12-3/TRBV12-4	TRBJ1-1
CASSPRTRLATRYNEQFF	TRBV7-8	TRBJ2-1
CASSLDRGGAKQFF	TRBV11-3	TRBJ2-1
CASTRTSGSMGEQYF	TRBV5-1	TRBJ2-7
CASSGRTSGKYEQFF	TRBV7-3	TRBJ2-1
CARLTGRNYGYTF	TRBV2	TRBJ1-2
CASSQAPGGAANEQFF	TRBV3-1	TRBJ2-1
CASRRFGYNEQFF	TRBV27	TRBJ2-1